This paragraph reports one T cell receptor (beta chain). Its antigen is undetermined. The data were taken from a study of STAT5B mutations in CD4+ large granular lymphocyte leukemia. Across the whole study: Healthy donors showed HLA-associated enrichment of the CDR3 'QG' motif. Study-wide results and limits: Patient CD4-sorted repertoires stayed more clonal than healthy ones after leukemic-clone removal. TRBV06-family usage was enriched in top patient clones (8/27) versus controls (2/35).

The trim removed 1 base at V and 8 bases at J, leaving 3 bases unmatched. This CDR3 is built from 14 residues. Germline CDR1 and CDR2: SEHNR and FQNEAQ (reference sequence). As handled by the study authors: A productive frequency of 2.59 x 10-5 was the lowest detectable. TCRdb's copy holds only in-frame clones and misses some; the assay was immunoSEQ multiplex PCR. Clonal size and the V and J genes are those of that table, whereas D and trimming came from the DNA. The sample holds approximately 32,000 clones; 69% are singletons and the top ten take 2.5% to 3%. The sequenced sample consisted of CD4+ T cells from blood buffy coats. The J gene is TRBJ1-4, the V gene TRBV7-9, with 8 bases fitting TRBD1. This receptor was taken from a human donor in good health. CDR3 nucleotides: TGTGCCAGCAGCTTAGGGGACAGGAAGGAAAAACTGTTTTTT. It encodes CASSLGDRKEKLFF.